The 8 T cell receptor beta chains in this list originate from one sample, sequenced in a study of T cells in Graves' hyperthyroidism and ophthalmopathy. Template material for amplifying TCR beta CDR3 regions consisted of RNA transcripts. During a first-round RT-PCR of the TCR CDR3, the HTBI primer set was used. A single record per CDR3 protein comes from TCRdb applying MiXCR to the multiplex PCR reads. Found here are a few hundred thousand distinct CDR3 sequences, around 15% of them singletons; the top ten hold less than 6.5%. The sequenced sample consisted of blood. Receptors were obtained from a woman aged 18-29 years with Graves' hyperthyroidism.

This clonotype was counted at least ten times. This chain links TRBV10-3 with TRBJ2-7, with a possible D match to TRBD2 (5 bases). Germline CDR1 ENHRY, CDR2 SYGVKD. There are 14 residues in the CDR3. The V and J ends lost 4 bases and 2 bases respectively, with 12 bases between them. The CDR3 DNA sequence: TGTGCCATCAGTGGAGAGCGGAGTACCTACGAGCAGTACTTC. This gives the protein CAISGERSTYEQYF.

In this sample, this clonotype turned up many times. One end of the junction does not line up with germline, which may come from a read error. The CDR3 DNA reads as TGTGCTAGCAGCCTCACACAGGGGGCTTGGGATGAGCAGTTCTTC. Residues: CASSLTQGAWDEQFF. The chain recombines TRBV7-7 with TRBJ2-1; TRBD1 aligns across 9 bases. The CDR3 runs 15 residues. CDR1 and CDR2 from the germline V gene are SSHAT and FNYEAQ (reference sequence).

This clonotype came up many times. The chain couples TRBV2 to TRBJ2-5, with TRBD2 matching over 15 bases. CDR1 and CDR2 from the germline V gene are SNHLY and FYNNEI. The V gene end was trimmed by 8 bases and the J gene end by 4 bases; junction bases not matched to a gene: 5. The CDR3 is 15 amino acids. The CDR3 here is CASGLAGGPRETQYF. CDR3 DNA: TGTGCCAGCGGACTAGCGGGAGGGCCTCGAGAGACCCAGTACTTC.

This clonotype has a count of ten or more. The chain links TRBV7-9 to TRBJ1-2; tentative D call: TRBD1 (5 bases). Between the trimmed V and J ends, which lost 6 bases and 6 bases, there was a span of 14 bases. The CDR3 runs 13 residues. CDR1 is SEHNR and CDR2 is FQNEAQ in the germline V gene (reference sequence). CDR3 in DNA: TGTGCCAGCAGGGGATGGGGCTATGATGGCTACACCTTC. Translated: CASRGWGYDGYTF.

J is TRBJ2-7 and V is TRBV7-3; TRBD2 matches 13 bases. Trimming took 6 bases from V and 1 from J; bases not matched to a gene: 6. The CDR3 totals 16 residues. Per germline, CDR1 SGHTA and CDR2 FQGTGA. In nucleotides, the CDR3 is TGTGCCAGCAGGAGGACTAGCGGGAGACGATCCTACGAGCAGTACTTC. It is translated as CASRRTSGRRSYEQYF.

This clonotype has a count of ten or more. The J gene is TRBJ2-5, the V gene TRBV10-1; D possibly corresponds to TRBD2 (6 bases). Trimming took 4 bases from V and 7 from J, leaving 13 bases between them. Germline values: CDR1 WNHNN, CDR2 SYGVQD (reference sequence). The CDR3 has 13 residues. CDR3 in amino acids: CASSGDPEGTQYF. DNA of the CDR3: TGCGCCAGCAGTGGAGACCCGGAGGGGACCCAGTACTTC.

In this sample, this clonotype turned up many times. This chain uses TRBV12-3 or TRBV12-4 with TRBJ2-7; 7 bases line up with TRBD1. The CDR3 is 14 amino acids. The ends lost 2 bases at V and 0 bases at J; junction bases unmatched: 1. CDR3 DNA sequence: TGTGCCAGCAGTTTAACAGGGGACTCCTACGAGCAGTACTTC. Translating gives CASSLTGDSYEQYF.

This clonotype occurred a few times. CDR3 in amino acids: CASRDHTIGETQYF. CDR3 in DNA: TGTGCCAGCCGGGACCATACCATCGGGGAGACCCAGTACTTC. The rearrangement joins TRBV27 to TRBJ2-5; D is possibly TRBD1 or TRBD2 (5 bases each). Trimming stripped 8 bases from V and 5 bases from J, with 18 bases between. Germline V lookup: CDR1 MNHEY, CDR2 SMNVEV (reference sequence). CDR3 length: 14 residues.